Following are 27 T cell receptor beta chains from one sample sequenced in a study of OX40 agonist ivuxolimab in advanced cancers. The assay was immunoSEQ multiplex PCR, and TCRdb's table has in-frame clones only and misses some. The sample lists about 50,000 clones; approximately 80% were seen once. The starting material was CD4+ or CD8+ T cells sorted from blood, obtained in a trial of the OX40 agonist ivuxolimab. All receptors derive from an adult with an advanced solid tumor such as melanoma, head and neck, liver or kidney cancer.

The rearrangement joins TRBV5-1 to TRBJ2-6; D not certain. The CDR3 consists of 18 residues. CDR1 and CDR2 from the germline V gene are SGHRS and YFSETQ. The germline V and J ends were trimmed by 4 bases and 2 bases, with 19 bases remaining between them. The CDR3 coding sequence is TGCGCCAGCAGCCTTCACCAGGCTAAATTGCCTGGGGCCAACGTCCTGACTTTC. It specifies CASSLHQAKLPGANVLTF.

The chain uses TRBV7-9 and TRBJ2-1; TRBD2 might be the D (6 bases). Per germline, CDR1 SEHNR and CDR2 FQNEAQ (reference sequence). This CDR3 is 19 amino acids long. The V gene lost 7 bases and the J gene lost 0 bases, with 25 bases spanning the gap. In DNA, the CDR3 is TGTGCCAGCACCACCTTCCAAGGATTACGGGGGAGCTCCTACAATGAGCAGTTCTTC. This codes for CASTTFQGLRGSSYNEQFF.

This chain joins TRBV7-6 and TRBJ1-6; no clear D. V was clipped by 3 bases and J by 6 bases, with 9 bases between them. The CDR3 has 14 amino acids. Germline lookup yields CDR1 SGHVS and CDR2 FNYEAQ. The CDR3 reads CASSLARSNSPLHF. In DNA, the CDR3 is TGTGCCAGCAGCTTGGCACGGTCTAATTCACCCCTCCACTTT.

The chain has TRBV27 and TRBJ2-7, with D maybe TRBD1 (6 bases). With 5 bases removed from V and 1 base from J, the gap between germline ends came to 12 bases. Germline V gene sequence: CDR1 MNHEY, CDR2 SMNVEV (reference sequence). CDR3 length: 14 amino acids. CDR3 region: CASSPRTDSYEQYF. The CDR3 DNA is TGTGCCAGCAGTCCAAGGACAGATTCCTACGAGCAGTACTTC.

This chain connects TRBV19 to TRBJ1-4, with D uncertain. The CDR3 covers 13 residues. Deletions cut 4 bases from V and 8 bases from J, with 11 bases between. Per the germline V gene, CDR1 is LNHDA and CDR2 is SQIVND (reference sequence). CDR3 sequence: CASSTANLEKLFF. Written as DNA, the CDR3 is TGTGCCAGTAGTACAGCAAATCTAGAAAAACTGTTTTTT.

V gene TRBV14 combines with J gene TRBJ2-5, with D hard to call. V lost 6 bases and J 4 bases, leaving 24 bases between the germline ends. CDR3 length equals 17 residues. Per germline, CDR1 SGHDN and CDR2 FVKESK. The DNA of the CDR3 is TGTGCCAGCAGGTGGATAGAACGGAAGCAAACCCGAGAGACCCAGTACTTC. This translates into CASRWIERKQTRETQYF.

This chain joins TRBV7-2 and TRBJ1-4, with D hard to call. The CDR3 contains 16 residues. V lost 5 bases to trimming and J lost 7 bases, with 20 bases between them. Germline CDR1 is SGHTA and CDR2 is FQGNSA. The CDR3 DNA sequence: TGTGCCAGCAGCCAGCCGATGGGCCCGGGGTTTGAAAAACTGTTTTTT. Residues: CASSQPMGPGFEKLFF.

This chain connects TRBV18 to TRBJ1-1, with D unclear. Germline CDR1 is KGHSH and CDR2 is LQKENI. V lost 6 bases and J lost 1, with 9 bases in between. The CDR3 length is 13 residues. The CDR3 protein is CASSVAENTEAFF. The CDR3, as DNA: TGTGCCAGCTCGGTAGCCGAGAACACTGAAGCTTTCTTT.

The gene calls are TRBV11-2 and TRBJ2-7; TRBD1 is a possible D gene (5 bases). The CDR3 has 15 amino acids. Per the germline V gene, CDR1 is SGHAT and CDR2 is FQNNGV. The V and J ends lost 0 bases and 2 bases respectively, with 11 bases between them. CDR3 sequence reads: CASSLDPAGTYEQYF. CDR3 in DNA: TGTGCCAGCAGCTTAGACCCCGCAGGGACCTACGAGCAGTACTTC.

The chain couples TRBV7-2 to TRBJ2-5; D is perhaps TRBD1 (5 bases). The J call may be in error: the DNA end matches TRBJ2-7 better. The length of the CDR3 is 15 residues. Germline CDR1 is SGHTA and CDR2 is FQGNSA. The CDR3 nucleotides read TGTGCCAGCAGCTCTCAGGGCCTCGGCACCTACGAGCAGTACTTC. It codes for CASSSQGLGTYEQYF.

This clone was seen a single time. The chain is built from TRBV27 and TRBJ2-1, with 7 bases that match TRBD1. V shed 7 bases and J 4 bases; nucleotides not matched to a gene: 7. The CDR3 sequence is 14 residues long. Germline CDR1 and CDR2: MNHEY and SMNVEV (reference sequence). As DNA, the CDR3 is TGTGCCAGCACCCTAACGGGACAGTACAATGAGCAGTTCTTC. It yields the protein CASTLTGQYNEQFF.

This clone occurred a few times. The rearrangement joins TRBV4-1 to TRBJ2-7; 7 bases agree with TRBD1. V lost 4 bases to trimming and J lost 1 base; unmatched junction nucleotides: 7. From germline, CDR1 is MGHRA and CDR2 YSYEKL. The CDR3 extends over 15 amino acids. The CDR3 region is CASSPRQGWSYEQYF. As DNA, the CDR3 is TGCGCCAGCAGCCCCAGACAGGGTTGGTCCTACGAGCAGTACTTC.

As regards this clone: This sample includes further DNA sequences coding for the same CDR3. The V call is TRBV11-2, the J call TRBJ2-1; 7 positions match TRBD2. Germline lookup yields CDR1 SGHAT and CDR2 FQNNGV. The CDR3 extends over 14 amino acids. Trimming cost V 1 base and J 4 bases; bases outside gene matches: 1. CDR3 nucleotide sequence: TGTGCCAGCAGCTTAGCGGGAGGATACAATGAGCAGTTCTTC. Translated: CASSLAGGYNEQFF.

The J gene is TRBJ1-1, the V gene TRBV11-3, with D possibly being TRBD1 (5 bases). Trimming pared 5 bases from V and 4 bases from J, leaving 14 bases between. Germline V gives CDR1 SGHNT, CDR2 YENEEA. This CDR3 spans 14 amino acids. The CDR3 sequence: CASSASRQGTEAFF. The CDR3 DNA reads TGTGCCAGCAGCGCATCTCGGCAGGGCACTGAAGCTTTCTTT.

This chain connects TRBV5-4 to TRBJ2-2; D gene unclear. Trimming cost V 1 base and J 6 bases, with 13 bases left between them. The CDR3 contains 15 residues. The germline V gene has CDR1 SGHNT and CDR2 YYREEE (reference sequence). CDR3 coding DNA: TGTGCCAGCAGCTTGATGGCAGCCCAATCCGGGGAGCTGTTTTTT. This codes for CASSLMAAQSGELFF.

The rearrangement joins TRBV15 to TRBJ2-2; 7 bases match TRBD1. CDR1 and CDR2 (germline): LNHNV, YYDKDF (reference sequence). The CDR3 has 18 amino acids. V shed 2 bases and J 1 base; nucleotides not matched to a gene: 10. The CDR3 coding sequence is TGTGCCACCAGCAGATTACCAGGGGGACAAAGGAACACCGGGGAGCTGTTTTTT. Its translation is CATSRLPGGQRNTGELFF.

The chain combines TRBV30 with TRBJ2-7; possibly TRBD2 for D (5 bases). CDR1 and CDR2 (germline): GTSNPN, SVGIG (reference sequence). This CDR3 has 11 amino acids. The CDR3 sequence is CAGGSGDEQYF. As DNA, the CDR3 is TGTGCTGGCGGTTCCGGGGACGAGCAGTACTTC.

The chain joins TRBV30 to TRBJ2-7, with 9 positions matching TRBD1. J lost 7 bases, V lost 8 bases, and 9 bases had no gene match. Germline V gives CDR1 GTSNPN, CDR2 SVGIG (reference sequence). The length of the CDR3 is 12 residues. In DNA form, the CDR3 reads TGTGCCGGGGGACAGGGATTGGGGGAGCAGTACTTC. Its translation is CAGGQGLGEQYF.

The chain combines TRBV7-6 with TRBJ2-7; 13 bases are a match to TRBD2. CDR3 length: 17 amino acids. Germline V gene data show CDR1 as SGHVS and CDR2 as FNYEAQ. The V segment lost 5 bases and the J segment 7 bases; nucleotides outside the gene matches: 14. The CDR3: CASSRHETSGGTGEQYF. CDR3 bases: TGTGCCAGCAGCCGGCACGAGACTAGCGGGGGGACGGGGGAGCAGTACTTC. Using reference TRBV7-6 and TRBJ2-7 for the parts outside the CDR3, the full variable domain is GAGVSQSPRYKVTKRGQDVALRCDPISGHVSLYWYRQALGQGPEFLTYFNYEAQQDKSGLPNDRFSAERPEGSISTLTIQRTEQRDSAMYRCASSRHETSGGTGEQYFGPGTRLTVT.

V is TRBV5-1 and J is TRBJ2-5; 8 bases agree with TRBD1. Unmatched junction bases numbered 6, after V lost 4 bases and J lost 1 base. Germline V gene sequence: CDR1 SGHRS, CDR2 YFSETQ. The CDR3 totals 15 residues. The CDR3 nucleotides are TGCGCCAGCAGCACCCTGGGACAGGCCCAAGAGACCCAGTACTTC. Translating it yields CASSTLGQAQETQYF. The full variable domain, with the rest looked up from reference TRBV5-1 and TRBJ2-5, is KAGVTQTPRYLIKTRGQQVTLSCSPISGHRSVSWYQQTPGQGLQFLFEYFSETQRNKGNFPGRFSGRQFSNSRSEMNVSTLELGDSALYLCASSTLGQAQETQYFGPGTRLLVL.

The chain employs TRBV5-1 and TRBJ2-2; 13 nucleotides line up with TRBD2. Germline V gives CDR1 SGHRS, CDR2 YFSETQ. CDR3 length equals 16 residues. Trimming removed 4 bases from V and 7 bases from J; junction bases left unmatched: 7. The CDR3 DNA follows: TGCGCCAGCAGCCAAGGACTAGCGGGAGCCGGCGGGGAGCTGTTTTTT. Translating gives CASSQGLAGAGGELFF.

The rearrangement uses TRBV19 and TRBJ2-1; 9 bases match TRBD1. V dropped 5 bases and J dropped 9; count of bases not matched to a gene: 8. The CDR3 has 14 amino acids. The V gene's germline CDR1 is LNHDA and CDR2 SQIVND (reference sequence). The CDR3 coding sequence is TGTGCCAGTAGTTCCGGGACAGGGTTAGGTGAGCAGTTCTTC. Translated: CASSSGTGLGEQFF.

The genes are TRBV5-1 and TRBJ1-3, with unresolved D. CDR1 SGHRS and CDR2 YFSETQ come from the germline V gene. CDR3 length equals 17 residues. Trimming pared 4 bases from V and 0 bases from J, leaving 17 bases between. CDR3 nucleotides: TGCGCCAGCAGCCCATACGGCGGGCCGTCCTCTGGAAACACCATATATTTT. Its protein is CASSPYGGPSSGNTIYF.

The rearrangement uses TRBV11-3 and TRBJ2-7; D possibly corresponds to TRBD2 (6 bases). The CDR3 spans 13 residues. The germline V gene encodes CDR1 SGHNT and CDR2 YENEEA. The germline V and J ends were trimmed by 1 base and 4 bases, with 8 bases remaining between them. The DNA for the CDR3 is TGTGCCAGCAGCTTAGGCGGGATGTACGAGCAGTACTTC. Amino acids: CASSLGGMYEQYF.

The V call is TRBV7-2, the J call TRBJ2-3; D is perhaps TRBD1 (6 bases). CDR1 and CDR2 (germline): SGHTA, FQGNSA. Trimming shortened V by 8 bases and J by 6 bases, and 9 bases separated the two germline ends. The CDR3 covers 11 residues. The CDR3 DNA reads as TGTGCCAGCCAAAGGGGGGATACGCAGTATTTT. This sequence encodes CASQRGDTQYF.

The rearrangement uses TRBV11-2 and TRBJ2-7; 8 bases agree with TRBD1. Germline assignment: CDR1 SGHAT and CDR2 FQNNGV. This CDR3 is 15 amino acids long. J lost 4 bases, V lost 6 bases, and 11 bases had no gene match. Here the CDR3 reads CASRISGTGKYEQYF. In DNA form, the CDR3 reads TGTGCCAGCAGGATTTCCGGGACAGGAAAATACGAGCAGTACTTC.

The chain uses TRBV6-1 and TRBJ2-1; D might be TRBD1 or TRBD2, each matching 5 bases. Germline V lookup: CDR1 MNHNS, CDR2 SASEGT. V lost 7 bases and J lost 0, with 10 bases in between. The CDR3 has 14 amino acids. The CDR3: CASKWDLSYNEQFF. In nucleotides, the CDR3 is TGTGCCAGCAAGTGGGACCTCTCCTACAATGAGCAGTTCTTC.